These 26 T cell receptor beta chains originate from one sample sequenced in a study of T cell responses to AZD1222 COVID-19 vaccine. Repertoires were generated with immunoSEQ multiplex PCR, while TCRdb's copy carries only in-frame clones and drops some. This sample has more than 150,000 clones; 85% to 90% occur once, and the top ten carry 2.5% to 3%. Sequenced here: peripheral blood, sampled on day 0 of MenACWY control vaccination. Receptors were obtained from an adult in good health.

This CDR3 is CASSQENSQPQHF. In DNA form, the CDR3 reads TGCGCCAGCAGCCAAGAGAACAGTCAGCCCCAGCATTTT. The rearrangement links TRBV4-1 to TRBJ1-5; D gene ambiguous. The CDR3 contains 13 residues. The germline V gene has CDR1 MGHRA and CDR2 YSYEKL. V dropped 0 bases and J dropped 6 bases, with 6 bases sitting between them.

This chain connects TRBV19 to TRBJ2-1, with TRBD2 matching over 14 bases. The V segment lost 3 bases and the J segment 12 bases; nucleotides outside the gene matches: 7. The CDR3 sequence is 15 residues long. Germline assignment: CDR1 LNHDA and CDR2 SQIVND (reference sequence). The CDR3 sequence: CASSIGLAGGGGQFF. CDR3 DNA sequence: TGTGCCAGTAGTATCGGACTAGCGGGAGGAGGTGGGCAGTTCTTC.

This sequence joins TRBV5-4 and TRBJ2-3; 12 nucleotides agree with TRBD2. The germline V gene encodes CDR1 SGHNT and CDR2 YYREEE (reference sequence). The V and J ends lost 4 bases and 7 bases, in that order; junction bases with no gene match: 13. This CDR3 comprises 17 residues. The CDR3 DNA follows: TGTGCCAGCAGCCGAGGTGGGCTAGCGGGGGGGCAATATACGCAGTATTTT. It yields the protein CASSRGGLAGGQYTQYF.

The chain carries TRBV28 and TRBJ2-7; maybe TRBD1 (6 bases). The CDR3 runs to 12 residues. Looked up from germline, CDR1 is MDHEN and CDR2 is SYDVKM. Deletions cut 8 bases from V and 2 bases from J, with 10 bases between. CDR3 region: CASGDMAYEQYF. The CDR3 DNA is TGTGCCAGCGGGGACATGGCCTACGAGCAGTACTTC.

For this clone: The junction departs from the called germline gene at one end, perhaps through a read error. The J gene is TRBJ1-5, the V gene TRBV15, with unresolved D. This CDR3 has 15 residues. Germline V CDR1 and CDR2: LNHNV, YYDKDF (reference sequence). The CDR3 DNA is TGTGCCACCAGCAGAGAGAGCTTTAGCCATCAGCCCCAGCATTTT. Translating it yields CATSRESFSHQPQHF.

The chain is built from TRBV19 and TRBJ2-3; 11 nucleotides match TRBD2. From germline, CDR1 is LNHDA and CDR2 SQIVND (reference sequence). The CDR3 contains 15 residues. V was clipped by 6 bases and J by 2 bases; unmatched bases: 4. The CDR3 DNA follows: TGTGCCAGTAGAACTAGCGGGGGACCCACAGATACGCAGTATTTT. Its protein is CASRTSGGPTDTQYF. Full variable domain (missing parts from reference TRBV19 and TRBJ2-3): DGGITQSPKYLFRKEGQNVTLSCEQNLNHDAMYWYRQDPGQGLRLIYYSQIVNDFQKGDIAEGYSVSREKKESFPLTVTSAQKNPTAFYLCASRTSGGPTDTQYFGPGTRLTVL.

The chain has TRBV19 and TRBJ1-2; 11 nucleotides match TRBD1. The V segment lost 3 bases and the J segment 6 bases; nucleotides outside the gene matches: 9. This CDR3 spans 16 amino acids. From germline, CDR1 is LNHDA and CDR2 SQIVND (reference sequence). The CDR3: CASSMNPGTGGNGYTF. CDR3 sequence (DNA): TGTGCCAGTAGTATGAACCCTGGGACAGGGGGTAATGGCTACACCTTC.

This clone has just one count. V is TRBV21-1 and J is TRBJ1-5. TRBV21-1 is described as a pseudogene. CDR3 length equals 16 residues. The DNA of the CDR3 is TGTGCCACCCTGGGGAGGGGGTTCTATAGCAATCAGCCCCAGCATTTT. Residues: CATLGRGFYSNQPQHF.

The CDR3 loop reads CAWSVLRDTIYF. As DNA, the CDR3 is TGTGCCTGGAGTGTACTCCGAGACACCATATATTTT. This chain connects TRBV30 to TRBJ1-3; D unclear. This CDR3 is 12 amino acids long. Germline CDR1 is GTSNPN and CDR2 is SVGIG (reference sequence). V gave up 0 bases and J gave up 8 bases, with 8 bases separating them. The whole variable domain, remainder taken from reference TRBV30 and TRBJ1-3, is SQTIHQWPATLVQPVGSPLSLECTVEGTSNPNLYWYRQAAGRGLQLLFYSVGIGQISSEVPQNLSASRPQDRQFILSSKKLLLSDSGFYLCAWSVLRDTIYFGEGSWLTVV.

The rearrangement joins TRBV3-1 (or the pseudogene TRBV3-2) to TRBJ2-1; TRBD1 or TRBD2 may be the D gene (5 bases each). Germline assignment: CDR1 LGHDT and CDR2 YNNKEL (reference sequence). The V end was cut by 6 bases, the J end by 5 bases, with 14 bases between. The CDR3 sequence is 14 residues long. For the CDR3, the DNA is TGTGCCAGCAGTAACTTGGGACCTAACAATGAGCAGTTCTTC. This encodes CASSNLGPNNEQFF.

This CDR3 reads CASSRNPGHSPQDSGNTIYF. The CDR3, as DNA: TGTGCCAGCAGCCGTAATCCGGGACACTCCCCACAAGACTCTGGAAACACCATATATTTT. The rearrangement links TRBV28 to TRBJ1-3, with a tentative D call TRBD1 (6 bases). Germline V gene sequence: CDR1 MDHEN, CDR2 SYDVKM. The ends were cut back, 6 bases at V and 0 bases at J, with 27 bases in the middle. This CDR3 comprises 20 residues.

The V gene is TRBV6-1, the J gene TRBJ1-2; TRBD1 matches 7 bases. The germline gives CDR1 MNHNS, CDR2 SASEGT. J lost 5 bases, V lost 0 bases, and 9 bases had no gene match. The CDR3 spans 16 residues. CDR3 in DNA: TGTGCCAGCAGTGAAGCAATGACAGGGATCGGGTATGGCTACACCTTC. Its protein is CASSEAMTGIGYGYTF.

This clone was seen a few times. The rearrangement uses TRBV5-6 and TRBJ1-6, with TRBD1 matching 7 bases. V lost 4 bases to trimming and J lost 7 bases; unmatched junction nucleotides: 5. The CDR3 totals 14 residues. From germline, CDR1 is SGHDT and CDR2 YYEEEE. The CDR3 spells CASSTGVLNSPLHF. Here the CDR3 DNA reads TGTGCCAGCAGCACAGGGGTTCTAAATTCACCCCTCCACTTT.

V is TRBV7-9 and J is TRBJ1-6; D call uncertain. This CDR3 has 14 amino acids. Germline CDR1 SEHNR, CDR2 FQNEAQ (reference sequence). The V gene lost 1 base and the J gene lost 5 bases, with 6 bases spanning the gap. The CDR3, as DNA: TGTGCCAGCAGCTTAGAAAACCATAATTCACCCCTCCACTTT. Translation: CASSLENHNSPLHF.

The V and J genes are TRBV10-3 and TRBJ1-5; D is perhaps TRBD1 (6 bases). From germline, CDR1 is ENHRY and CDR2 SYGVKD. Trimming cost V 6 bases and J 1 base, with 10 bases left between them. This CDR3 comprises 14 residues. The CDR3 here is CAIRADRSNQPQHF. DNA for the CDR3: TGTGCCATCAGGGCGGACAGAAGCAATCAGCCCCAGCATTTT.

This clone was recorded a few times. The CDR3 loop is CAIKPGQGLYEQYF. CDR3 in DNA: TGTGCCATCAAACCGGGACAGGGGCTTTACGAGCAGTACTTC. The chain links TRBV10-3 to TRBJ2-7; 10 nucleotides line up with TRBD1. V was clipped by 7 bases and J by 4 bases; unmatched bases: 7. CDR3 length: 14 residues. CDR1 and CDR2 from the germline V gene are ENHRY and SYGVKD.

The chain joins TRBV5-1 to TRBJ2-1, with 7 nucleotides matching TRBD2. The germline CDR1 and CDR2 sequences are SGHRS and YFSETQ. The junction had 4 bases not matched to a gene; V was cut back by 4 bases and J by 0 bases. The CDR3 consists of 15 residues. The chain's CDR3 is CASSRERGSYNEQFF. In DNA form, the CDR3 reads TGCGCCAGCAGCCGGGAGCGGGGCTCCTACAATGAGCAGTTCTTC.

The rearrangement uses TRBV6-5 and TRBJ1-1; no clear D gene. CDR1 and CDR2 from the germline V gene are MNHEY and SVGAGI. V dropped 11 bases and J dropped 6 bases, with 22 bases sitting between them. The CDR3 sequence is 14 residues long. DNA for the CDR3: TGTGCCGCGGGTTATGCTCGAGGATTGGCTGAAGCTTTCTTT. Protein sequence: CAAGYARGLAEAFF.

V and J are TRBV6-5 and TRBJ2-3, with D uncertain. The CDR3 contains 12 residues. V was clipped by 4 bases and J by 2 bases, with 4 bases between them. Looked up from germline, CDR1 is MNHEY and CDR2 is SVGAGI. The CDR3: CASSSNTDTQYF. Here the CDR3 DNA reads TGTGCCAGCAGTTCTAACACAGATACGCAGTATTTT.

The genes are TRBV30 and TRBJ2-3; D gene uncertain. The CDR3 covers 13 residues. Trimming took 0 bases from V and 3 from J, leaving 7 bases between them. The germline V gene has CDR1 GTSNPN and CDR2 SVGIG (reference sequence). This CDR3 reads CAWSVFGTDTQYF. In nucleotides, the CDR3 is TGTGCCTGGAGTGTTTTTGGTACAGATACGCAGTATTTT.

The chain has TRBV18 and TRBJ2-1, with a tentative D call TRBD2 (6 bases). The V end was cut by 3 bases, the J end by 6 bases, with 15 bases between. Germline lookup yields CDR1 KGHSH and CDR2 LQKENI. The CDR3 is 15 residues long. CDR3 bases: TGTGCCAGCTCACCGATGGGGGGTCGGGTCAATGAGCAGTTCTTC. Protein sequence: CASSPMGGRVNEQFF.

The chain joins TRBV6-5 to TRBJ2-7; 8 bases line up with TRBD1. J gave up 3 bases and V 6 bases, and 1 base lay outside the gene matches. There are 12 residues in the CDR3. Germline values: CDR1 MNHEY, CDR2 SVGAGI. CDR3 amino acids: CASRTGDYEQYF. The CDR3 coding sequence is TGTGCCAGCAGGACAGGGGACTACGAGCAGTACTTC.

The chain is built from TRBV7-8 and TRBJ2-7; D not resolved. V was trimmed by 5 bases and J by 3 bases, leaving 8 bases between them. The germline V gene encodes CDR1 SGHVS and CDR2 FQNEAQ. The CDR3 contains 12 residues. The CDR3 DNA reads TGTGCCAGCAGCCCAACCGGCTACGAGCAGTACTTC. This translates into CASSPTGYEQYF.

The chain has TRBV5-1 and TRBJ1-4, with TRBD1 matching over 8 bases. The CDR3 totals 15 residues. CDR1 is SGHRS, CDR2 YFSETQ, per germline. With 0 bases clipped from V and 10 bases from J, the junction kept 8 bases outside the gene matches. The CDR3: CASSLGDRGKGKLFF. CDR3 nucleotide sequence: TGCGCCAGCAGCTTGGGCGACAGGGGTAAGGGAAAACTGTTTTTT.

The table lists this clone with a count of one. CDR3 residues: CASSEYRKGTDIQYF. The CDR3 nucleotides are TGTGCCAGCAGTGAATATCGGAAGGGTACGGACATTCAGTACTTC. J is TRBJ2-4 and V is TRBV25-1; D ambiguous. The CDR3 length is 15 residues. Germline values: CDR1 MGHDK, CDR2 SYGVNS. V was cut by 0 bases and J by 8 bases, with 14 bases left in between.

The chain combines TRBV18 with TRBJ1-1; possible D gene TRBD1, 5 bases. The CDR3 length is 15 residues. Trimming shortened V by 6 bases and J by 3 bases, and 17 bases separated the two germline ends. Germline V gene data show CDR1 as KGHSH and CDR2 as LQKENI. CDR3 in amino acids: CASSDPRRVDTEAFF. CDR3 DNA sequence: TGTGCCAGCTCGGACCCCCGCAGGGTTGACACTGAAGCTTTCTTT.